This TCR beta chain comes out of a study of T cells in Graves' hyperthyroidism and ophthalmopathy. This clonotype was detected many times. Lactation, pregnancy, other autoimmune disease or uncontrolled infection led to exclusion of patients. Germline lookup yields CDR1 LGHDT and CDR2 YNNKEL (reference sequence). Trimming cost V 0 bases and J 7 bases, with 10 bases left between them. The length of the CDR3 is 14 residues. RNA transcripts yielded amplified TCR beta CDR3 regions. HTBI primers were employed in a first-round RT-PCR of the TCR CDR3. TCRdb processed the multiplex PCR reads anew with MiXCR; each CDR3 protein has one entry. The sample lists hundreds of thousands of distinct CDR3 sequences, roughly 14% occurring once.

Sequenced sample: blood. The sequence was obtained from a woman aged 18 to 35 with Graves' hyperthyroidism. The genes are TRBV3-1 and TRBJ1-5; TRBD1 is a possible D gene (5 bases). DNA of the CDR3: TGTGCCAGCAGCCAAGACAGGGTCCGGCAGCCCCAGCATTTT. It translates to CASSQDRVRQPQHF.